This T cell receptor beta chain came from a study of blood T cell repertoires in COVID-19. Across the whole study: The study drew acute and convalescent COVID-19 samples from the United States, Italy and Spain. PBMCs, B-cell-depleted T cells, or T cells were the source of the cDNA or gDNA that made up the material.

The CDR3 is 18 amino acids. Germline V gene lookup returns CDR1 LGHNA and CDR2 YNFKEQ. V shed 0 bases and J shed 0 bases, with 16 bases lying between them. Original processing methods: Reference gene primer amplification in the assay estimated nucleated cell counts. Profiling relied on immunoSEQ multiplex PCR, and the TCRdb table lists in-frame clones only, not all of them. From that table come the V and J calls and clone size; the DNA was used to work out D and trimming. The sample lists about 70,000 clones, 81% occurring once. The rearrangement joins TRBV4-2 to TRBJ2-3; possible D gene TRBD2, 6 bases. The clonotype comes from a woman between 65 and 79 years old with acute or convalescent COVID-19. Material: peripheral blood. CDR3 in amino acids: CASSQDLSGGSSTDTQYF. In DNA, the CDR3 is TGTGCCAGCAGCCAAGATCTTTCCGGGGGTTCTAGCACAGATACGCAGTATTTT.